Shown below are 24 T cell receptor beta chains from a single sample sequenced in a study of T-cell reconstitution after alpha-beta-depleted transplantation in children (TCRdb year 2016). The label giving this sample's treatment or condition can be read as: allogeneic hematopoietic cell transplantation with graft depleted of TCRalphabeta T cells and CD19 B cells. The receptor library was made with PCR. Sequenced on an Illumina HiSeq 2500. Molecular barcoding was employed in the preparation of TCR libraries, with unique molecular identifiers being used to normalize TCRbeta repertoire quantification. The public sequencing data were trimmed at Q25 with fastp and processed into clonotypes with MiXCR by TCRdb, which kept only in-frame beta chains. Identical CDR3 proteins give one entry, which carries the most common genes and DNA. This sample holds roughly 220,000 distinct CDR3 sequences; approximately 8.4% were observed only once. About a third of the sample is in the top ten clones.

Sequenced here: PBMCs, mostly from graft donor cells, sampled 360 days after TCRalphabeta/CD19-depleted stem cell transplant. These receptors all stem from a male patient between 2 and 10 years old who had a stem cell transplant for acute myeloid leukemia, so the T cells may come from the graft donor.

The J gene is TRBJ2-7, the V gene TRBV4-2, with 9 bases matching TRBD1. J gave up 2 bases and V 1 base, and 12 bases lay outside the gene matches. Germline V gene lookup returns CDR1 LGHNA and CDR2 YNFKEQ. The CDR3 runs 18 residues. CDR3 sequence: CASSQVLDRGTLAYEQYF. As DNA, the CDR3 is TGTGCCAGCAGCCAAGTCTTGGACAGGGGAACACTAGCCTACGAGCAGTACTTC.

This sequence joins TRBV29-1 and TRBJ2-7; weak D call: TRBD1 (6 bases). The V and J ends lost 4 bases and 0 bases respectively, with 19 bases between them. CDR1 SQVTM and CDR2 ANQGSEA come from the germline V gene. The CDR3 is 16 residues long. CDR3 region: CSVGLFRDTSSYEQYF. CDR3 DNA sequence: TGCAGCGTTGGTCTGTTCCGGGACACGAGCTCCTACGAGCAGTACTTC.

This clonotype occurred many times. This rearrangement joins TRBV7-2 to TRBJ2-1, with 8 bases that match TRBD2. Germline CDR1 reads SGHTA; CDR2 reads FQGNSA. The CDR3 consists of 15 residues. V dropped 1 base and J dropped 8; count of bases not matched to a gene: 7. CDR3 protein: CASSLVGGRSHEQFF. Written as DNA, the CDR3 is TGTGCCAGCAGCTTAGTGGGCGGGAGGTCTCATGAGCAGTTCTTC.

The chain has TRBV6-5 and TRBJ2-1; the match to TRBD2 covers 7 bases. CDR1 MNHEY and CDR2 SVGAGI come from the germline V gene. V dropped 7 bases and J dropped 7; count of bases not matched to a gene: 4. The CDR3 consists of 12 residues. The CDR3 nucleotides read TGTGCCAGCACGGGAGGAGGGAATGAGCAGTTCTTC. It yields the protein CASTGGGNEQFF.

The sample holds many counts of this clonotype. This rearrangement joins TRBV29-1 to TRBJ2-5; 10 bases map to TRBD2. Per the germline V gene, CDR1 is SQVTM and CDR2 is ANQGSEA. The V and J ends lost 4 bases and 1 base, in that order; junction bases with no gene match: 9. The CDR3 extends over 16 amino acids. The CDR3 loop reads CSVVGGLAVLQETQYF. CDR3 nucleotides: TGCAGCGTTGTCGGTGGACTAGCGGTACTCCAAGAGACCCAGTACTTC.

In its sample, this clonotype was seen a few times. The CDR3 loop is CSARDIGRPNEKLFF. As DNA, the CDR3 is TGCAGTGCTAGAGATATAGGACGGCCTAATGAAAAACTGTTTTTT. The gene calls are TRBV20-1 and TRBJ1-4, with D unclear. Germline CDR1 is DFQATT and CDR2 is SNEGSKA (reference sequence). This CDR3 region has 15 residues. V was cut by 0 bases and J by 3 bases, with 11 bases left in between.

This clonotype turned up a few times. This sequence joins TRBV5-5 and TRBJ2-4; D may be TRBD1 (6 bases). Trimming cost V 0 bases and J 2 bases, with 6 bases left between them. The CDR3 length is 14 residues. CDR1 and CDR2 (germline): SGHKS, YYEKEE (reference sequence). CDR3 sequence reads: CASSLGGPKNIQYF. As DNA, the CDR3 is TGTGCCAGCAGCTTGGGGGGGCCCAAAAACATTCAGTACTTC.

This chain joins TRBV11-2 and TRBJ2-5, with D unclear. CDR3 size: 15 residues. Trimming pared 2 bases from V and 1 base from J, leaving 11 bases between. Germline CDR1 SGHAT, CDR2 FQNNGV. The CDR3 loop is CASSLNGAFQETQYF. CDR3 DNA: TGTGCCAGCAGCTTAAACGGCGCCTTCCAAGAGACCCAGTACTTC.

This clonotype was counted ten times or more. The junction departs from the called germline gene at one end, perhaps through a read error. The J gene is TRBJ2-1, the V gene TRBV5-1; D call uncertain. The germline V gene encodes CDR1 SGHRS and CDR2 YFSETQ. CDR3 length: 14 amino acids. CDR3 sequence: CASTLEGNYNEQFF. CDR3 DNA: TGCGCCAGCACCTTGGAAGGGAACTACAATGAGCAGTTCTTC.

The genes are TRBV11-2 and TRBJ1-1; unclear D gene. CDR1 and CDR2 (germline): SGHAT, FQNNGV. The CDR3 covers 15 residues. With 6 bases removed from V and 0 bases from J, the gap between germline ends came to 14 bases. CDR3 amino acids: CASRVGRQVNTEAFF. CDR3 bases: TGTGCCAGCAGAGTGGGAAGGCAGGTGAACACTGAAGCTTTCTTT.

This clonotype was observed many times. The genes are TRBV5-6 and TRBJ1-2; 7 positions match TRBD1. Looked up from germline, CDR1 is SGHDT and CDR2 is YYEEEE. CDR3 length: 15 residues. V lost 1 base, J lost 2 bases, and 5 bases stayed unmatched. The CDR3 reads CASSLRDSVNYGYTF. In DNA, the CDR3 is TGTGCCAGCAGCTTGCGGGACAGCGTCAACTATGGCTACACCTTC.

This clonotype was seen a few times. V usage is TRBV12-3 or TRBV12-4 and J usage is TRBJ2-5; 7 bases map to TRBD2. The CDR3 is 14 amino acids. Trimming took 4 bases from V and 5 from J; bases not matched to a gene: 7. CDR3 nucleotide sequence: TGTGCCAGCAGTTCACCGACTAGCCGGGAGACCCAGTACTTC. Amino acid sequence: CASSSPTSRETQYF.

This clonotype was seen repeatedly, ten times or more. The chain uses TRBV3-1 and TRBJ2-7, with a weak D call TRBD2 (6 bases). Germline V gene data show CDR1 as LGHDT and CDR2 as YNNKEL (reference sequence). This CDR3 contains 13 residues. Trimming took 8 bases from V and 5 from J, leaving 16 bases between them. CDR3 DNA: TGTGCCAGCGGGGTCCACTCTAGCGACGAGCAGTACTTC. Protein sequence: CASGVHSSDEQYF.

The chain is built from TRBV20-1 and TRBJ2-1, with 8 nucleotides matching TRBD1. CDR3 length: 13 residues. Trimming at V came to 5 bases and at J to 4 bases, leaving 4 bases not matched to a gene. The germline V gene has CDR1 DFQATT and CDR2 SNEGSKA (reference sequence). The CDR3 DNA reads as TGCAGTGCTGTTCGACAGGGGTACAATGAGCAGTTCTTC. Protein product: CSAVRQGYNEQFF.

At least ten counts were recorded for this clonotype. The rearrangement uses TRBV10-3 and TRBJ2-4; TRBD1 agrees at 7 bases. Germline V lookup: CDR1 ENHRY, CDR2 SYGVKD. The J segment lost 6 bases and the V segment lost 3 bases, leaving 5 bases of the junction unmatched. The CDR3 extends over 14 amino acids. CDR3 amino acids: CAISDLGQRNIQYF. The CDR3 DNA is TGTGCCATCAGTGACCTGGGACAGAGAAACATTCAGTACTTC.

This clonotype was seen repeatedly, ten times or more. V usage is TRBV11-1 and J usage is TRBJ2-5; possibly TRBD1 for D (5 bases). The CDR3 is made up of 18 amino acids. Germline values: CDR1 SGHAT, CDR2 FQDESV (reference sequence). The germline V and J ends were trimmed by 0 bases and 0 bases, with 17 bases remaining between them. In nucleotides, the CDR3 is TGTGCCAGCAGCTTAGCGCCAGGGCACACAAGGTACCAAGAGACCCAGTACTTC. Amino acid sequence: CASSLAPGHTRYQETQYF.

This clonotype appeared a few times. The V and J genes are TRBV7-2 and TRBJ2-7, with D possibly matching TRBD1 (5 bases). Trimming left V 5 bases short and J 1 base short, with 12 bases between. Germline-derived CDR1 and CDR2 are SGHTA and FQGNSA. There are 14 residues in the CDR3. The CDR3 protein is CASSPPTDSYEQYF. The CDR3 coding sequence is TGTGCCAGCAGCCCGCCGACAGATTCCTACGAGCAGTACTTC.

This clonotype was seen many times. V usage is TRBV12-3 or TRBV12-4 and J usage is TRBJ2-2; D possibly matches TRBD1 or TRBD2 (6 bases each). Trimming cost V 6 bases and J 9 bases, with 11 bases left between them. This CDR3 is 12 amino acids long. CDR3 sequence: CASRGGFRELFF. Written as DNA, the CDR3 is TGTGCCAGCAGGGGGGGCTTTAGGGAGCTGTTTTTT.

CDR3 protein: CATSRGGDGYTF. CDR3 bases: TGTGCCACCAGCAGAGGGGGAGATGGCTACACCTTC. The chain carries TRBV15 and TRBJ1-2; D is unresolved. Per the germline V gene, CDR1 is LNHNV and CDR2 is YYDKDF (reference sequence). This CDR3 comprises 12 residues. The V and J ends lost 1 base and 6 bases respectively, with 6 bases between them. Full variable domain (missing parts from reference TRBV15 and TRBJ1-2): DAMVIQNPRYQVTQFGKPVTLSCSQTLNHNVMYWYQQKSSQAPKLLFHYYDKDFNNEADTPDNFQSRRPNTSFCFLDIRSPGLGDTAMYLCATSRGGDGYTFGSGTRLTVV.

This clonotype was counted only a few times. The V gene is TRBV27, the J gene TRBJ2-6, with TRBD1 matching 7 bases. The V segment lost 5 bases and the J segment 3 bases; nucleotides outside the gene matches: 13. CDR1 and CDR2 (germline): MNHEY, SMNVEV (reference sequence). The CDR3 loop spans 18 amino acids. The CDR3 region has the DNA TGTGCCAGCAGTACCTACATTCGGACAGGCAGTGGGGCCAACGTCCTGACTTTC. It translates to CASSTYIRTGSGANVLTF. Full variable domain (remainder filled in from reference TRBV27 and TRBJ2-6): EAQVTQNPRYLITVTGKKLTVTCSQNMNHEYMSWYRQDPGLGLRQIYYSMNVEVTDKGDVPEGYKVSRKEKRNFPLILESPSPNQTSLYFCASSTYIRTGSGANVLTFGAGSRLTVL.

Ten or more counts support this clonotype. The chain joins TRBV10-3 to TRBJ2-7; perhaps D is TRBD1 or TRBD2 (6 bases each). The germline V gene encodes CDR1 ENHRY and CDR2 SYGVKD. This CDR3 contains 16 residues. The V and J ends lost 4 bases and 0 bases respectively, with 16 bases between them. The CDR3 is CAISAGGTSDSYEQYF. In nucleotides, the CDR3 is TGTGCCATCAGTGCCGGAGGGACATCCGACTCCTACGAGCAGTACTTC.

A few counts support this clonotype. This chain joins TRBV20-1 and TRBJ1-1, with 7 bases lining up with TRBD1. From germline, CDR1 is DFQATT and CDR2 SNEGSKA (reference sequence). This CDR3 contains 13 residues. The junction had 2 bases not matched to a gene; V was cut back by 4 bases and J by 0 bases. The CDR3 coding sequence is TGCAGTGCTACACAGGGGTTGAACACTGAAGCTTTCTTT. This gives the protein CSATQGLNTEAFF.

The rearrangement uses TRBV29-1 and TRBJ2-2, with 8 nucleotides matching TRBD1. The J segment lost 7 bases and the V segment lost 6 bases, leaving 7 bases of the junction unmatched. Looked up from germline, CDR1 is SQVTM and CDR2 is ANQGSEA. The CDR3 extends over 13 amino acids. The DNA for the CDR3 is TGCAGCGTAGACAGGGGTTACGGCGGGGAGCTGTTTTTT. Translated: CSVDRGYGGELFF.

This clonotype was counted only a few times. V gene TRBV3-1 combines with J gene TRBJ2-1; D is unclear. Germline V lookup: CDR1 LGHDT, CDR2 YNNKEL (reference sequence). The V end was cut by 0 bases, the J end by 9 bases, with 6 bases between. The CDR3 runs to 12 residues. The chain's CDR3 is CASSQDRSEQFF. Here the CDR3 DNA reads TGTGCCAGCAGCCAAGATCGAAGTGAGCAGTTCTTC.